This T cell receptor (beta chain) stems from a study of blood T cells in healthy people across ages. Whole-study context: Per two T cells, about one barcoded beta molecule was captured through template switching. Study-level results: Compared with aged donors, long-lived donors showed fewer expanded clones, suggesting selection. Strong correlation existed between TCR beta diversity and naive T cell percentage.

Between the trimmed V and J ends, which lost 7 bases and 3 bases, there was a span of 13 bases. Germline CDR1 and CDR2: SNHLY and FYNNEI. CDR3 length: 14 residues. Turning to this clonotype: Its target is unknown.

It was with a sample-barcoded 5' primer and a J-beta primer mix that a second PCR of roughly 7 to 12 cycles was run. TCRdb re-called the 5' RACE reads through MiXCR, storing one row per CDR3 protein. This table holds 790,000 or so distinct CDR3 sequences, about 42% found once. The chain joins TRBV2 to TRBJ1-5; D is perhaps TRBD1 (6 bases). The TCR was taken from a man older than 75 in good health. Sequencing used blood. CDR3 sequence (DNA): TGTGCCAGCAACGGGGGCCTAGACAATCAGCCCCAGCATTTT. This gives the protein CASNGGLDNQPQHF.